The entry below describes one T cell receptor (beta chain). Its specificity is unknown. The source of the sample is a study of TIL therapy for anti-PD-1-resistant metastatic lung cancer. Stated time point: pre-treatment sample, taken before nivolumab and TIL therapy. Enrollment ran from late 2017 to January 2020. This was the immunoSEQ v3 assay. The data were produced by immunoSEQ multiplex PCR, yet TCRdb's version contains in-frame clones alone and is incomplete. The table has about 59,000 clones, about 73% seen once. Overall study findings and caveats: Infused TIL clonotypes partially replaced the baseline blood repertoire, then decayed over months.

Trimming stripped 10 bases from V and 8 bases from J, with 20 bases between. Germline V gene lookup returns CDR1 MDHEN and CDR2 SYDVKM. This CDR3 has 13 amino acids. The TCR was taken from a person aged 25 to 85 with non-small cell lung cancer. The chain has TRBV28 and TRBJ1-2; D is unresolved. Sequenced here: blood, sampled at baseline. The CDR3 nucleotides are TGTGCCACCCACCAAAACATGGAAGGCGGCTACACCTTC. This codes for CATHQNMEGGYTF.